Listed below are T cell receptor beta chains from one sample, sequenced in a study of shared clonotypes between healthy human individuals. Generated by immunoSEQ multiplex PCR, the TCRdb table keeps only in-frame clones and is missing some. The sample has 2 million to 2.5 million clones; under 95% are singletons. Sequencing was carried out using naive CD8+ T cells from PBMCs. Every receptor here comes from a man aged 18 to 30 in good health. Some clones in this sample may be carry-over from other donors' samples. Both conserved end residues are part of each CDR3. D genes are given only for firm matches. Not every row has a clone size; where given, it reads once, few, many or a size class.

length: 12
size: few
V: TRBV2
D: .
J: TRBJ1-5
DNA: TGTGCCAGCAGTGGTTTACAGGGCCCCCAGCATTTT
CDR3: CASSGLQGPQHF

length: 13
size: .
V: TRBV29-1
D: TRBD1
J: TRBJ1-4
DNA: TGCAGCGTTGTAGGGCAGGGGGCTGAAAAACTGTTTTTT
CDR3: CSVVGQGAEKLFF

length: 17
size: .
V: TRBV19
D: TRBD1
J: TRBJ2-2
DNA: TGTGCCAGTAGTATACCCGGGACAGAGCTCAACACCGGGGAGCTGTTTTTT
CDR3: CASSIPGTELNTGELFF

length: 16
size: .
V: TRBV7-9
D: TRBD1
J: TRBJ2-7
DNA: TGTGCCAGCAGCCCCGGACAGGGACCGATCTTTGACGAGCAGTACTTC
CDR3: CASSPGQGPIFDEQYF

length: 14
size: once
V: TRBV7-9
D: .
J: TRBJ2-7
DNA: TGTGCCAGCAGCTTAGAATCAGGAATCTACGAGCAGTACTTC
CDR3: CASSLESGIYEQYF

length: 14
size: .
V: TRBV29-1
D: .
J: TRBJ1-1
DNA: TGCAGCGTGGGGGTGCGGGGTCGAGGCACTGAAGCTTTCTTT
CDR3: CSVGVRGRGTEAFF

length: 17
size: .
V: TRBV27
D: .
J: TRBJ1-1
DNA: TGTGCCAGCAGCCTAAGGTTCCAATCGGTCGTGAACACTGAAGCTTTCTTT
CDR3: CASSLRFQSVVNTEAFF

length: 17
size: .
V: TRBV7-8
D: .
J: TRBJ1-5
DNA: TGTGCCAGCAGCCCGCCTTTCGTGGTTGGGGCGAATCAGCCCCAGCATTTT
CDR3: CASSPPFVVGANQPQHF

length: 14
size: .
V: TRBV5-6
D: TRBD1
J: TRBJ1-4
DNA: TGTGCCAGCAGCTTCGGGGACAGGGGGGAAAAACTGTTTTTT
CDR3: CASSFGDRGEKLFF

length: 15
size: .
V: TRBV19
D: TRBD2
J: TRBJ2-7
DNA: TGTGCCAGTAGAGCGGGACTAGCGGAGACCTACGAGCAGTACTTC
CDR3: CASRAGLAETYEQYF

length: 15
size: few
V: TRBV7-9
D: .
J: TRBJ1-5
DNA: TGTGCCAGCAGCTTAGGAAGTTATAGCAATCAGCCCCAGCATTTT
CDR3: CASSLGSYSNQPQHF

length: 13
size: .
V: TRBV6-1
D: .
J: TRBJ2-7
DNA: TGTGCCAGCAGTGATAGGGGTCCCTACGAGCAGTACTTC
CDR3: CASSDRGPYEQYF

length: 13
size: .
V: TRBV9
D: .
J: TRBJ2-7
DNA: TGTGCCAGCAGCGTAGGGGCGGGTAGCGAGCAGTACTTC
CDR3: CASSVGAGSEQYF

length: 16
size: .
V: TRBV7-9
D: TRBD1
J: TRBJ1-3
DNA: TGTGCCAGCAGCCCGCGGGACAGAATCTATGGAAACACCATATATTTT
CDR3: CASSPRDRIYGNTIYF

length: 13
size: .
V: TRBV6-1
D: TRBD2
J: TRBJ2-7
DNA: TGTGCCAGCAGTGAGGGACTAATCTACGAGCAGTACTTC
CDR3: CASSEGLIYEQYF

length: 15
size: .
V: TRBV21-1
D: .
J: TRBJ1-2
DNA: TGTGCCAGCAGCGACGGACAGGGGATAGGGTATGGCTACACCTTC
CDR3: CASSDGQGIGYGYTF

length: 11
size: .
V: TRBV25-1
D: .
J: TRBJ2-5
DNA: TGTGCCAGCAGTGACGGAGAGACCCAGTACTTC
CDR3: CASSDGETQYF

length: 16
size: .
V: TRBV15
D: .
J: TRBJ2-2
DNA: TGTGCCACCAGCAGAGCAAAAAGGACGAACACCGGGGAGCTGTTTTTT
CDR3: CATSRAKRTNTGELFF

length: 15
size: .
V: TRBV4-2
D: .
J: TRBJ2-7
DNA: TGTGCCAGCAGCCAGGGGAGACAGCCAGCCTACGAGCAGTACTTC
CDR3: CASSQGRQPAYEQYF

length: 16
size: .
V: TRBV30
D: .
J: TRBJ2-5
DNA: TGTGCCTGGAGTGTCGGGGCAGCACGCGAGGGGGAGACCCAGTACTTC
CDR3: CAWSVGAAREGETQYF

length: 12
size: .
V: TRBV9
D: .
J: TRBJ2-1
DNA: TGTGCCAGCAGCTCGGGATACAATGAGCAGTTCTTC
CDR3: CASSSGYNEQFF

length: 15
size: .
V: TRBV7-9
D: TRBD1
J: TRBJ2-2
DNA: TGTGCCAGCAGCCTCCGGACAGGGCGGGGCGGGGAGCTGTTTTTT
CDR3: CASSLRTGRGGELFF

length: 12
size: .
V: TRBV29-1
D: .
J: TRBJ1-2
DNA: TGCAGCGGGGAGACAGGCGACTATGGCTACACCTTC
CDR3: CSGETGDYGYTF

length: 15
size: .
V: TRBV7-8
D: .
J: TRBJ1-4
DNA: TGTGCCAGCAGCTTATCGGGCAGGGATTATGAAAAACTGTTTTTT
CDR3: CASSLSGRDYEKLFF

length: 12
size: once
V: TRBV30
D: .
J: TRBJ2-7
DNA: TGTGCCTGGAGTGTTAGGGGCGGCGAGCAGTACTTC
CDR3: CAWSVRGGEQYF

length: 15
size: .
V: TRBV28
D: .
J: TRBJ2-2
DNA: TGTGCCAGCAGTTTAACCCCCGGGGGAGACGGGGAGCTGTTTTTT
CDR3: CASSLTPGGDGELFF

length: 15
size: .
V: TRBV10-3
D: .
J: TRBJ1-2
DNA: TGTGCCATCAGTGAGTTCGCGACCCTAAATCGGGGCTACACCTTC
CDR3: CAISEFATLNRGYTF

length: 13
size: .
V: TRBV19
D: TRBD1
J: TRBJ2-7
DNA: TGTGCCAGTAGTATCGGGACAGGGTCCGAGCAGTACTTC
CDR3: CASSIGTGSEQYF

length: 12
size: .
V: TRBV7-9
D: .
J: TRBJ1-1
DNA: TGTGCCAGCAGCTCTCGGGACACTGAAGCTTTCTTT
CDR3: CASSSRDTEAFF

length: 13
size: .
V: TRBV25-1
D: .
J: TRBJ1-1
DNA: TGTGCCAGCAGTGAATATTGGGGTGCTGAAGCTTTCTTT
CDR3: CASSEYWGAEAFF

length: 15
size: once
V: TRBV19
D: .
J: TRBJ2-3
DNA: TGTGCCAGTAAACAGAAGGACAGCTTCACAGATACGCAGTATTTT
CDR3: CASKQKDSFTDTQYF

length: 16
size: .
V: TRBV6-6
D: TRBD1
J: TRBJ2-3
DNA: TGTGCCAGCAGTTCACAGGGGGTTCTTAGCACAGATACGCAGTATTTT
CDR3: CASSSQGVLSTDTQYF

length: 16
size: .
V: TRBV11-2
D: .
J: TRBJ2-5
DNA: TGTGCCAGCAGCTTAGATCTCACGGCTAGCTGGGAGACCCAGTACTTC
CDR3: CASSLDLTASWETQYF

length: 15
size: .
V: TRBV28
D: .
J: TRBJ2-7
DNA: TGTGCCAGCAGCCGACGGACAGAGACGCCCTACGAGCAGTACTTC
CDR3: CASSRRTETPYEQYF

length: 16
size: once
V: TRBV6-1
D: .
J: TRBJ2-3
DNA: TGTGCCAGCAGTGGTGAGTCGGGGGCCGCCACAGATACGCAGTATTTT
CDR3: CASSGESGAATDTQYF

length: 19
size: .
V: TRBV7-9
D: .
J: TRBJ2-7
DNA: TGTGCCAGCAGCTTAGCCAATTCAGGGGATCATCCTCTCCCCTACGAGCAGTACTTC
CDR3: CASSLANSGDHPLPYEQYF

length: 15
size: .
V: TRBV27
D: TRBD1
J: TRBJ1-5
DNA: TGTGCCAGCAGTGCGATACAGGGGACCAGGCAGCCCCAGCATTTT
CDR3: CASSAIQGTRQPQHF

length: 14
size: once
V: TRBV7-3
D: .
J: TRBJ2-7
DNA: TGTGCCAGCAGCTTGGTGGAGGGAACCTACGAGCAGTACTTC
CDR3: CASSLVEGTYEQYF

length: 15
size: once
V: TRBV6-6
D: .
J: TRBJ1-1
DNA: TGTGCCAGCAGCCGCCGGGGGACGGAGGGCACTGAAGCTTTCTTT
CDR3: CASSRRGTEGTEAFF

length: 15
size: .
V: TRBV5-1
D: TRBD2
J: TRBJ2-3
DNA: TGCGCCAGCAGCTCGGGACTAGCGGGTATGGGTACGCAGTATTTT
CDR3: CASSSGLAGMGTQYF

length: 21
size: .
V: TRBV29-1
D: TRBD1
J: TRBJ2-5
DNA: TGCAGCGTTGAGGTTCTGGGGTTGGGACAGGGTTTTCTTTTGACTAGGGGGACCCAGTACTTC
CDR3: CSVEVLGLGQGFLLTRGTQYF

length: 13
size: .
V: TRBV2
D: TRBD2
J: TRBJ2-1
DNA: TGTGCCTTTCGGACTAGCGGGACCAATGAGCAGTTCTTC
CDR3: CAFRTSGTNEQFF

length: 15
size: .
V: TRBV4-1
D: .
J: TRBJ2-2
DNA: TGCGCCAGCAGGGGTATAGCGACCAACACCGGGGAGCTGTTTTTT
CDR3: CASRGIATNTGELFF

length: 14
size: .
V: TRBV5-8
D: .
J: TRBJ2-5
DNA: TGTGCCAGCAGCTTGGGGGGGTTCCAAGAGACCCAGTACTTC
CDR3: CASSLGGFQETQYF

length: 15
size: once
V: TRBV4-3
D: .
J: TRBJ2-1
DNA: TGCGCCAGCAGCCCCTTCGGAGGAGACTACAATGAGCAGTTCTTC
CDR3: CASSPFGGDYNEQFF

length: 16
size: .
V: TRBV10-1
D: TRBD2
J: TRBJ2-5
DNA: TGCGCCAGCAGTCCGTCCGGGACTAGCGTTGAAGAGACCCAGTACTTC
CDR3: CASSPSGTSVEETQYF

length: 18
size: .
V: TRBV9
D: TRBD2
J: TRBJ2-5
DNA: TGTGCCAGCAGCGCGGGGACTAGCGGAAACTCGTACCAAGAGACCCAGTACTTC
CDR3: CASSAGTSGNSYQETQYF

length: 14
size: .
V: TRBV13
D: .
J: TRBJ2-2
DNA: TGTGCCAGCAGGGCGGGGCCAGGCACCGGGGAGCTGTTTTTT
CDR3: CASRAGPGTGELFF

length: 19
size: .
V: TRBV11-2
D: TRBD1
J: TRBJ2-7
DNA: TGTGCCAGCAGCACCCGCCGGACAGGGTCGGTCGGGAAGGATTACGAGCAGTACTTC
CDR3: CASSTRRTGSVGKDYEQYF

length: 14
size: once
V: TRBV6-1
D: .
J: TRBJ2-7
DNA: TGTGCCAGCAGCTCAGTAGGGGGGGGCTACGAGCAGTACTTC
CDR3: CASSSVGGGYEQYF

length: 13
size: .
V: TRBV13
D: TRBD2
J: TRBJ2-1
DNA: TGTGCCAGCAGCTCGGGACTAGTGAGTGAGCAGTTCTTC
CDR3: CASSSGLVSEQFF

length: 13
size: .
V: TRBV7-3
D: .
J: TRBJ2-5
DNA: TGTGCCAGCAGCTCCGAGGGACGGGAGACCCAGTACTTC
CDR3: CASSSEGRETQYF